The 27 T cell receptor delta chains given below trace back to one sample, sequenced in a study of γδ T cells in repeated Plasmodium falciparum infection. Flow sorting of PBMC yielded separate Vgamma9/Vdelta2+ and Vdelta2-negative gammadelta T cell populations for bulk repertoire analysis. TCRdb re-processed the multiplex PCR reads via CATT. Of some 51,000 delta-chain clones in the sample, roughly 1.9% were seen once. Sequencing was performed on gamma-delta T cells from blood. The receptors were sampled from a pool of human donors (malaria-infected and uninfected, not separated).

Only a few counts were recorded for this clone. The TCRdb protein comes from a much larger clone and disagrees with this DNA's translation at residue 21, likely due to a read error; the protein given here is derived from the DNA. The rearrangement links TRDV1 to TRDJ1; 13 bases are a match to TRDD3. Here the J gene came from matching the DNA to germline, since TCRdb omits it. V lost 4 bases, J lost 7 bases, and 36 bases stayed unmatched. The CDR3 is 25 residues long. CDR1 and CDR2 (germline): TSWWSYY, QGS. The CDR3 DNA sequence: TGTGCTCTTGGGGCCGTCGTCTCCTACGTTTGTACTGGGGGATACGCTTCAATTTTGGCCGGTAAACTCATCTTT. This codes for CALGAVVSYVCTGGYASILAGKLIF.

Comments on this clone: TCRdb lists the protein of a much larger clone for this DNA, which differs at residue 7, so this is likely a read error; the protein given here is translated from the DNA itself. The chain employs TRAV38-2/DV8 and TRDJ2; no clear D gene. TCRdb records no J gene; here it was assigned by comparing the DNA to germline. CDR3 length: 21 amino acids. Per germline, CDR1 TSESDYY and CDR2 QEAYKQQN. V lost 0 bases to trimming and J lost 1 base, with 25 bases between them. CDR3 in amino acids: CAYRSASFSSRTVFLTAQLFF. CDR3 DNA: TGTGCTTATAGGAGCGCGTCATTCTCCTCCCGTACTGTATTTTTGACAGCACAACTCTTCTTT.

This clone was recorded many times. The identical CDR3 is also encoded by other nucleotide sequences in the sample. In DNA form, the CDR3 reads TGTGCTCTTGGGGAACTAAGGGACCTTCCTTCCCACTGGGGGATAAATCCCACCGATAAACTCATCTTT. Amino acids: CALGELRDLPSHWGINPTDKLIF. This chain uses TRDV1 with TRDJ1; 11 nucleotides align to TRDD3. The CDR3 runs to 23 residues. The germline V gene encodes CDR1 TSWWSYY and CDR2 QGS. Trimming at V came to 0 bases and at J to 1 base, leaving 22 bases not matched to a gene.

This clone was found many times. TCRdb's entry gives the protein of a much larger clone, which mismatches this DNA's translation at residue 9, likely from a read error; the protein reported here is translated from the DNA. The chain couples TRDV2 to TRDJ3, with D unclear. No J gene is reported in TCRdb; it was inferred here by comparing the DNA with germline. Germline-derived CDR1 and CDR2 are GEAIGNYY and EKD. V gave up 0 bases and J gave up 3 bases, with 11 bases separating them. This CDR3 has 17 residues. For the CDR3, the DNA is TGTGCCTGTGACACCTTAGACGGCTTCTGGGACACCCGACAGATGTTTTTC. Amino acids: CACDTLDGFWDTRQMFF.

This clone showed up many times. TCRdb's listed protein matches a much larger clone and diverges from this DNA's translation at residue 8, likely through a read error; the protein shown comes from the DNA. The rearrangement joins TRDV1 to TRDJ1; 8 bases are a match to TRDD3. Germline matching of the DNA provided the J gene here, since TCRdb leaves it blank. The CDR3 loop spans 22 amino acids. Germline V CDR1 and CDR2: TSWWSYY, QGS. The V and J ends lost 4 bases and 0 bases, in that order; junction bases with no gene match: 25. The CDR3 region has the DNA TGTGCTCTTGGGGTTCCCTTCCCCCGTCGGGGCTGGGGGACCCGATACACCGATAAACTCATCTTT. This sequence encodes CALGVPFPRRGWGTRYTDKLIF.

This clone has more than one count but fewer than ten. This sequence is one base from a far larger clone and is likely a read error. Additional DNA sequences in this sample encode the identical CDR3. V usage is TRDV3 and J usage is TRDJ1, with a weak D call TRDD2 (6 bases). Matching the DNA to germline supplied the J gene, which TCRdb does not give. Trimming stripped 5 bases from V and 2 bases from J, with 15 bases between. CDR3 length equals 13 residues. Per germline, CDR1 TVYSNPD and CDR2 GDNSRS (reference sequence). As DNA, the CDR3 is TGTGCCCTTCCTCTAGTTCTAACCGATAAACTCATCTTT. Encoded protein: CALPLVLTDKLIF.

This clone was seen only a few times. The protein given by TCRdb reflects a much larger clone and differs at residue 23 from this DNA's translation, likely from a read error; the protein shown is the DNA's translation. With the J gene uncalled, the V gene is TRDV3; the table assigns TRDD3, which was not confirmed against the DNA. The V gene's germline CDR1 is TVYSNPD and CDR2 GDNSRS (reference sequence). The CDR3 runs 24 residues. The DNA for the CDR3 is TGTGCCTTAATAGGAAGCCTTCCCCTTCTCCCCCTGGGGGATACGCTGGAGTTCCCCGATAAACTCACCTTT. Translation gives CALIGSLPLLPLGDTLEFPDKLTF.

This clone was observed a few times. TCRdb shows a much larger clone's protein in place of this DNA's translation, and the two differ at residue 13, likely through a read error; the protein shown is translated from the DNA. The chain has TRDV1 and TRDJ2; TRDD2 matches 7 bases. In the absence of a J gene in TCRdb, the DNA was matched to germline to assign it here. Unmatched junction bases numbered 13, after V lost 0 bases and J lost 6 bases. CDR1 is TSWWSYY and CDR2 is QGS in the germline V gene. This CDR3 is built from 18 residues. CDR3 in amino acids: CALGELSYPLFLAAQLFF. CDR3 nucleotide sequence: TGTGCTCTTGGGGAACTTTCCTACCCTCTCTTCTTGGCAGCACAACTCTTCTTT.

For this clone: It is likely a read error: a sequence one base away is far more abundant. Other DNA variants within this sample encode the same CDR3. This rearrangement joins TRDV1 to TRDJ1; TRDD3 matches at 12 bases. The J gene, not given by TCRdb, was assigned here from a germline match of the nucleotide sequence. Germline V lookup: CDR1 TSWWSYY, CDR2 QGS. This CDR3 region has 25 residues. The J segment lost 0 bases and the V segment lost 3 bases, leaving 29 bases of the junction unmatched. DNA of the CDR3: TGTGCTCTTGGGGAGAAAATCCCTACGGGACGTCACTCCTGGGGGATACGCCGTAACACCGATAAACTCATCTTT. Its translation is CALGEKIPTGRHSWGIRRNTDKLIF.

This clone showed up just a few times. TCRdb records a much larger clone's protein for this DNA, with a difference at residue 9 that likely arises from a read error; the protein given is the translation of the DNA. The chain links TRDV1 to TRDJ1; the match to TRDD3 covers 9 bases. As TCRdb names no J gene, one was assigned here on the basis of a DNA match to germline. J was trimmed by 0 bases and V by 4 bases; bases with no gene match: 18. Per germline, CDR1 TSWWSYY and CDR2 QGS. The length of the CDR3 is 20 residues. The CDR3 is CALGGGFPCWGMTYTDKLIF. In nucleotides, the CDR3 is TGTGCTCTTGGGGGCGGCTTCCCGTGCTGGGGGATGACGTACACCGATAAACTCATCTTT.

At least ten counts were recorded for this clone. The chain links TRAV29/DV5 to TRDJ1, with TRDD3 matching 13 bases. The V and J ends lost 0 bases and 4 bases, in that order; junction bases with no gene match: 12. In germline, CDR1 is NSMFDY, CDR2 ISSIKDK. The CDR3 length is 18 residues. In nucleotides, the CDR3 is TGTGCAGCAAGCGAGTTTCTCTTACTGGGGGATACGAGCGATAAACTCATCTTT. It encodes CAASEFLLLGDTSDKLIF.

The sample holds a few counts of this clone. TCRdb's entry gives the protein of a much larger clone, which mismatches this DNA's translation at residue 6, likely from a read error; the protein reported here is translated from the DNA. The chain is built from TRDV1 and TRDJ2, with 9 bases that match TRDD3. The J gene is absent in TCRdb and was assigned here via DNA matching to germline. The CDR3 contains 21 residues. V was pared by 0 bases and J by 4 bases, with 18 bases of the junction left unmatched. Germline values: CDR1 TSWWSYY, CDR2 QGS. CDR3 region: CALGELQFFTGGRYRTAQLFF. CDR3 nucleotide sequence: TGTGCTCTTGGGGAACTACAGTTTTTCACTGGGGGACGTTATCGGACAGCACAACTCTTCTTT.

This clone was recorded many times. This likely traces to a read error, being one base from a far larger clone. Within the sample, other DNA sequences also encode this same CDR3. This chain connects TRDV1 to TRDJ2; 10 bases align to TRDD3. As TCRdb names no J gene, one was assigned here on the basis of a DNA match to germline. The CDR3 is 20 amino acids. CDR1 is TSWWSYY, CDR2 QGS, per germline. The CDR3 is CALGETLTSTGGLRTAQLFF. The CDR3 nucleotides are TGCGCTCTTGGGGAGACCTTAACCAGTACTGGGGGATTAAGGACAGCACAACTCTTCTTT.

Ten or more counts support this clone. The protein given by TCRdb reflects a much larger clone and differs at residue 11 from this DNA's translation, likely from a read error; the protein shown is the DNA's translation. The chain employs TRDV2 and TRDJ3; 12 bases agree with TRDD3. Since TCRdb gives no J gene, matching the DNA to germline was used here to assign it. Germline CDR1 reads GEAIGNYY; CDR2 reads EKD. V was pared by 1 base and J by 0 bases, with 9 bases of the junction left unmatched. The CDR3 contains 21 residues. CDR3 loop: CACDTLLGDTQSSWDTRQMFF. DNA of the CDR3: TGTGCCTGTGACACTTTACTGGGGGATACACAATCCTCCTGGGACACCCGACAGATGTTTTTC.

This clone was detected ten times or more. A much larger clonotype is one base distant, so this may be a read error. The V call is TRDV1, the J call TRDJ1; 11 bases are shared with TRDD3. The J gene, missing from TCRdb, was assigned here through DNA to germline matching. J lost 0 bases, V lost 4 bases, and 40 bases had no gene match. The germline V gene has CDR1 TSWWSYY and CDR2 QGS. The CDR3 runs 28 residues. CDR3 in amino acids: CALGGPQTSFSLNWGIYANRPYTDKLIF. The CDR3, as DNA: TGTGCTCTTGGGGGACCCCAAACTTCCTTTTCACTCAACTGGGGGATATACGCCAATCGCCCGTACACCGATAAACTCATCTTT.

On this clone itself: The amino acid sequence in TCRdb belongs to a much larger clone and departs from this DNA's translation at residue 9, likely a sequencing read error; the sequence shown is translated from the DNA. The chain has TRDV1 and TRDJ3, with a weak D call TRDD2 (6 bases). TCRdb is silent on the J gene; assignment here came from matching the DNA to germline. Trimming left V 1 base short and J 0 bases short, with 40 bases between. Germline V gene data show CDR1 as TSWWSYY and CDR2 as QGS. The CDR3 contains 28 residues. CDR3 DNA sequence: TGTGCTCTTGGGGAACGGAACGCCCTCCTACGGGTACTGGACCTACACAAAACCAGCTCCTGGGACACCCGACAGATGTTTTTC. This gives the protein CALGERNALLRVLDLHKTSSWDTRQMFF.

This clone was seen at least ten times. Given a far larger clone just one base away, this is likely a sequencing read error. Other DNA sequences in the same sample also yield this CDR3. This chain uses TRDV1 with TRDJ2; TRDD3 matches 10 bases. Since TCRdb gives no J gene, matching the DNA to germline was used here to assign it. CDR1 is TSWWSYY, CDR2 QGS, per germline. The CDR3 contains 20 residues. V was pared by 3 bases and J by 4 bases, with 17 bases of the junction left unmatched. The CDR3 nucleotides read TGTGCTCTTGGGGAGACCCTAACCAGTACTGGGGGATTAAGGACAGCACAACTCTTCTTT. Translated, it gives CALGETLTSTGGLRTAQLFF.

In this sample, this clone turned up many times. One base separates it from a far larger clone, so it is likely a read error. This sequence joins TRDV2 and TRDJ1; 9 nucleotides match TRDD3. This CDR3 contains 14 residues. Germline lookup yields CDR1 GEAIGNYY and CDR2 EKD. This CDR3 is CACDVLGDTDKPIF. The CDR3 DNA reads as TGTGCCTGTGACGTACTGGGGGACACCGATAAACCCATCTTT.

The table lists this clone with a few counts. A far larger clone is one nucleotide away, so this likely arose from a read error. No J gene call was made, and the V gene is TRDV3; the table's D gene call, TRDD3, was not cross checked with the DNA. The CDR3 spans 15 residues. Looked up from germline, CDR1 is TVYSNPD and CDR2 is GDNSRS (reference sequence). CDR3 residues: CAFIVWGIFNDKLIF. The CDR3 bases are TGTGCCTTTATCGTTTGGGGGATATTCAACGATAAGCTCATCTTT.

This clone was seen a few times. TCRdb's listed protein matches a much larger clone and diverges from this DNA's translation at residue 8, likely through a read error; the protein shown comes from the DNA. The V and J genes are TRDV1 and TRDJ1, with D possibly matching TRDD2 (9 bases). TCRdb is silent on the J gene; assignment here came from matching the DNA to germline. There are 21 residues in the CDR3. CDR1 is TSWWSYY and CDR2 is QGS in the germline V gene. V lost 0 bases to trimming and J lost 0 bases, with 26 bases between them. CDR3 coding DNA: TGTGCTCTTGGGGAACTCCCTCCTTCCTACGTGGGGGATCCTTACACCGATAAACTCATCTTT. This encodes CALGELPPSYVGDPYTDKLIF.

This clone was seen many times. The V and J genes are TRAV29/DV5 and TRDJ1; 7 nucleotides align to TRDD3. Germline V gene lookup returns CDR1 NSMFDY and CDR2 ISSIKDK. The CDR3 runs to 21 residues. The junction had 24 bases not matched to a gene; V was cut back by 1 base and J by 0 bases. This CDR3 is CAASRGRKVLGIDSYTDKLIF. The DNA of the CDR3 is TGTGCAGCAAGCAGAGGGCGGAAAGTACTGGGGATCGACTCGTACACCGATAAACTCATCTTT.

Turning to this clone: The TCRdb protein, from a much larger clone, departs from this DNA's translation at residue 3, likely by read error; the protein shown derives from the DNA. The chain combines TRDV1 with TRDJ1; weak D call: TRDD3 (5 bases). Matching the DNA to germline supplied the J gene, which TCRdb does not give. The germline V gene encodes CDR1 TSWWSYY and CDR2 QGS. The CDR3 covers 15 residues. The CDR3 DNA reads as TGTGCTTTTGGGGCCCTCGTAGGATTCACCGATAAACTCATCTTT. Translation: CAFGALVGFTDKLIF.

Note on this clone: One base separates it from a far larger clone, so it is likely a read error. At the DNA level, this CDR3 is encoded by other sequences in the same sample as well. The chain's CDR3 is CALGEDRWVLRNNWGIVSPTDKLIF. The CDR3 DNA is TGTGCTCTTGGGGAAGATCGGTGGGTCCTGCGCAATAACTGGGGGATTGTCTCCCCAACCGATAAACTCATCTTT. V gene TRDV1 combines with J gene TRDJ1; 10 bases are shared with TRDD3. TCRdb lists no J gene, so it was determined here by aligning the DNA to germline. This CDR3 region has 25 residues. The germline gives CDR1 TSWWSYY, CDR2 QGS. Germline trimming cut 2 bases from V and 2 bases from J; bases unmatched to any gene: 32.

A remark on this clone: TCRdb lists the protein of a much larger clone for this DNA, which differs at residue 8, so this is likely a read error; the protein given here is translated from the DNA itself. The genes are TRDV3 and TRDJ1; 7 nucleotides agree with TRDD2. No J segment appears in TCRdb, so it was assigned here by matching the sequence to germline. CDR3 length: 23 amino acids. Germline-derived CDR1 and CDR2 are TVYSNPD and GDNSRS (reference sequence). J gave up 0 bases and V 2 bases, and 33 bases lay outside the gene matches. This CDR3 is CAFPIPTVSAKHRYRMYTDKLIF. The CDR3 bases are TGTGCCTTTCCCATTCCTACGGTCTCGGCGAAGCATAGATACCGCATGTACACCGATAAACTCATCTTT.

This clone was detected only a few times. The protein held in TCRdb is that of a much larger clone and does not match this DNA's translation at residue 13, likely because of a read error; the protein shown is translated from the DNA. The chain links TRDV2 to TRDJ1; 11 bases fit TRDD3. No J gene is reported in TCRdb; it was inferred here by comparing the DNA with germline. In germline, CDR1 is GEAIGNYY, CDR2 EKD. The CDR3 has 19 amino acids. V trimming: 0 bases; J trimming: 0 bases; junction bases outside the gene matches: 11. The CDR3 DNA reads TGTGCCTGTGACACCGTTTCTGGGGGATACTCCGGGGACACCGATAAACTCATCTTT. The encoded protein is CACDTVSGGYSGDTDKLIF.

Regarding this clone: TCRdb shows a much larger clone's protein in place of this DNA's translation, and the two differ at residue 19, likely through a read error; the protein shown is translated from the DNA. The CDR3 region is CALGELLLVDTRLPYTDKPIF. DNA for the CDR3: TGTGCTCTTGGGGAACTGCTACTGGTGGATACGCGACTGCCTTACACCGATAAACCCATCTTT. V gene TRDV1 was called; the J gene was not; TRDD3 is taken as the D call from the table, unchecked against the DNA. Germline V gene lookup returns CDR1 TSWWSYY and CDR2 QGS. The length of the CDR3 is 21 residues.

This chain joins TRDV1 and TRDJ1; either TRDD1, TRDD2 or TRDD3 may supply D (5 bases each). The J gene comes from matching the DNA to germline here; TCRdb lacks it. Germline V gene data show CDR1 as TSWWSYY and CDR2 as QGS. V was cut by 0 bases and J by 0 bases, with 44 bases left in between. This CDR3 has 27 residues. CDR3 amino acids: CALGELCRQNRNFLGRGCRYDTDKLIF. In nucleotides, the CDR3 is TGTGCTCTTGGGGAACTTTGCCGCCAAAACCGAAATTTCCTGGGACGGGGCTGCCGGTATGACACCGATAAACTCATCTTT.